A single sample is the source of the 27 T cell receptor beta chains below, sequenced in a study of T cell responses to AZD1222 COVID-19 vaccine. TCRdb's table, derived via immunoSEQ multiplex PCR, lists solely in-frame clones and lacks some. The table has 150,000 to 200,000 clones, about 90% seen once. Sample: peripheral blood, taken on day 0 of MenACWY control vaccination. These TCRs come from an adult in good health.

The rearrangement joins TRBV7-7 to TRBJ2-5; 9 bases line up with TRBD1. Per germline, CDR1 SSHAT and CDR2 FNYEAQ (reference sequence). This CDR3 is 15 amino acids long. The trim removed 5 bases at V and 3 bases at J, leaving 7 bases unmatched. In nucleotides, the CDR3 is TGTGCCAGCAGCCTACAGGGGGCGATGGAAGAGACCCAGTACTTC. As protein: CASSLQGAMEETQYF.

This rearrangement joins TRBV30 to TRBJ1-2; D is possibly TRBD1 (5 bases). V lost 0 bases to trimming and J lost 3 bases, with 14 bases between them. There are 15 residues in the CDR3. Germline CDR1 reads GTSNPN; CDR2 reads SVGIG (reference sequence). This chain's CDR3 is CAWSVPRDGDYGYTF. As DNA, the CDR3 is TGTGCCTGGAGTGTACCCCGGGACGGCGACTATGGCTACACCTTC.

The genes are TRBV19 and TRBJ1-3, with D unclear. CDR1 is LNHDA and CDR2 is SQIVND in the germline V gene (reference sequence). Deletions cut 5 bases from V and 8 bases from J, with 19 bases between. There are 15 residues in the CDR3. This CDR3 is CASSPSGTPFYTIYF. The CDR3 nucleotides are TGTGCCAGTAGTCCCTCGGGAACCCCTTTTTACACCATATATTTT. Combining the CDR3 with reference TRBV19 and TRBJ1-3 gives the whole variable domain DGGITQSPKYLFRKEGQNVTLSCEQNLNHDAMYWYRQDPGQGLRLIYYSQIVNDFQKGDIAEGYSVSREKKESFPLTVTSAQKNPTAFYLCASSPSGTPFYTIYFGEGSWLTVV.

Comment on this clone: At the DNA level, this CDR3 is encoded by other sequences in the same sample as well. The genes are TRBV28 and TRBJ1-1, with D unresolved. V lost 6 bases and J lost 1, with 6 bases in between. The germline gives CDR1 MDHEN, CDR2 SYDVKM. The CDR3 totals 12 residues. The CDR3 DNA sequence: TGTGCCAGCAGCCTAGGGAACACTGAAGCTTTCTTT. It yields the protein CASSLGNTEAFF.

This chain joins TRBV14 and TRBJ1-1; D remains unclear. The CDR3 has 14 amino acids. CDR1 and CDR2 (germline): SGHDN, FVKESK. Trimming took off 4 bases at V and 6 bases at J, with 15 bases between the two ends. Written as DNA, the CDR3 is TGTGCCAGCAGCCGCTGGAGCGGCGTCTCTGAAGCTTTCTTT. This codes for CASSRWSGVSEAFF. Combining the CDR3 with reference TRBV14 and TRBJ1-1 gives the whole variable domain EAGVTQFPSHSVIEKGQTVTLRCDPISGHDNLYWYRRVMGKEIKFLLHFVKESKQDESGMPNNRFLAERTGGTYSTLKVQPAELEDSGVYFCASSRWSGVSEAFFGQGTRLTVV.

The chain combines TRBV18 with TRBJ2-5; D is uncertain. This CDR3 has 14 amino acids. Trimming cost V 4 bases and J 7 bases, with 16 bases left between them. The germline V gene has CDR1 KGHSH and CDR2 LQKENI. The CDR3 is CASSQTGSLGTQYF. In nucleotides, the CDR3 is TGTGCCAGCTCACAGACCGGGTCCCTTGGGACCCAGTACTTC.

The rearrangement joins TRBV7-2 to TRBJ2-7, with 8 nucleotides matching TRBD2. Looked up from germline, CDR1 is SGHTA and CDR2 is FQGNSA. The V segment lost 6 bases and the J segment 0 bases; nucleotides outside the gene matches: 7. The CDR3 has 15 residues. As DNA, the CDR3 is TGTGCCAGCAGTTATAGCGGGGTCAGCTCCTACGAGCAGTACTTC. As protein: CASSYSGVSSYEQYF.

V is TRBV25-1 and J is TRBJ1-2, with 8 bases identical to TRBD1. The CDR3 extends over 16 amino acids. Germline loops: CDR1 MGHDK, CDR2 SYGVNS. J gave up 5 bases and V 1 base, and 9 bases lay outside the gene matches. CDR3 sequence (DNA): TGTGCCAGCAGTGAATCTCAGACAGGGGAGCGGTATGGCTACACCTTC. This translates into CASSESQTGERYGYTF.

V is TRBV27 and J is TRBJ2-3, with 10 bases matching TRBD2. Trimming at V came to 4 bases and at J to 4 bases, leaving 8 bases not matched to a gene. Germline V gene data show CDR1 as MNHEY and CDR2 as SMNVEV (reference sequence). CDR3 length: 16 residues. CDR3 in amino acids: CASSSYPGLAPDTQYF. The CDR3 region has the DNA TGTGCCAGCAGTTCCTATCCGGGACTAGCGCCAGATACGCAGTATTTT.

This clone was observed a single time. The chain employs TRBV28 and TRBJ2-1; D unresolved. V shed 1 base and J shed 8 bases, with 12 bases lying between them. This CDR3 comprises 14 residues. Germline CDR1 and CDR2: MDHEN and SYDVKM. CDR3 in DNA: TGTGCCAGCAGTTTATTATTTGGAGTAGATGAGCAGTTCTTC. Translation gives CASSLLFGVDEQFF.

CDR3 residues: CASRLRQGVAQPQHF. The CDR3 coding sequence is TGTGCCAGCAGGCTTAGACAGGGAGTTGCCCAGCCCCAGCATTTT. V is TRBV6-6 and J is TRBJ1-5; 7 bases are a match to TRBD1. J was trimmed by 7 bases and V by 6 bases; bases with no gene match: 12. The CDR3 is 15 amino acids. Germline V gives CDR1 MNHNY, CDR2 SVGAGI (reference sequence).

Concerning this clone itself: The junction departs from the called germline gene at one end, perhaps through a read error. The chain uses TRBV5-1 and TRBJ2-1; 9 bases map to TRBD1. The CDR3 extends over 14 amino acids. Germline V gives CDR1 SGHRS, CDR2 YFSETQ. CDR3 DNA: TGCGCCAGCACCTGGGGACAGGGATACACTGAGCAGTTCTTC. This sequence encodes CASTWGQGYTEQFF.

This chain joins TRBV14 and TRBJ1-1; no reliable D call. Trimming shortened V by 1 base and J by 5 bases, and 8 bases separated the two germline ends. The CDR3 length is 13 residues. The germline CDR1 and CDR2 sequences are SGHDN and FVKESK. The chain's CDR3 is CASSQGWSTEAFF. The CDR3 DNA reads as TGTGCCAGCAGCCAAGGCTGGAGTACTGAAGCTTTCTTT.

This rearrangement joins TRBV11-2 to TRBJ2-1; 12 positions match TRBD2. The CDR3 totals 17 residues. Looked up from germline, CDR1 is SGHAT and CDR2 is FQNNGV. V gave up 2 bases and J gave up 5 bases; unmatched junction bases: 7. CDR3 sequence reads: CASSLKFGLAGHNEQFF. The CDR3 nucleotides read TGTGCCAGCAGCTTAAAATTCGGACTAGCGGGGCACAATGAGCAGTTCTTC.

For this clone: The same CDR3 can be traced to other DNA sequences in this sample. For the CDR3, the DNA is TGCGCCAGCAGCTTGGGCGGACAGGGTAGTGAAAAACTGTTTTTT. Translation gives CASSLGGQGSEKLFF. This chain joins TRBV5-1 and TRBJ1-4, with 8 nucleotides matching TRBD1. CDR3 length: 15 residues. The germline V gene has CDR1 SGHRS and CDR2 YFSETQ. V lost 0 bases and J lost 7; bases outside the gene matches: 5.

The chain combines TRBV5-1 with TRBJ2-2, with D perhaps being TRBD1 or TRBD2 (9 bases each). The V gene lost 0 bases and the J gene lost 3 bases, with 27 bases spanning the gap. The V gene's germline CDR1 is SGHRS and CDR2 YFSETQ. There are 21 residues in the CDR3. The CDR3 DNA follows: TGCGCCAGCAGCTTGGGCGGCCGGGACAGGGTGTTAGCGGGAGACACCGGGGAGCTGTTTTTT. Translating gives CASSLGGRDRVLAGDTGELFF. The entire variable domain, with the rest obtained from reference TRBV5-1 and TRBJ2-2, is as follows: KAGVTQTPRYLIKTRGQQVTLSCSPISGHRSVSWYQQTPGQGLQFLFEYFSETQRNKGNFPGRFSGRQFSNSRSEMNVSTLELGDSALYLCASSLGGRDRVLAGDTGELFFGEGSRLTVL.

The chain combines TRBV7-6 with TRBJ2-5, with D tentatively TRBD2 (5 bases). The V gene's germline CDR1 is SGHVS and CDR2 FNYEAQ. CDR3 length equals 16 residues. The germline V and J ends were trimmed by 4 bases and 5 bases, with 20 bases remaining between them. The CDR3 reads CASSSNRITSRETQYF. For the CDR3, the DNA is TGTGCCAGCAGCTCGAACCGGATAACTAGTAGGGAGACCCAGTACTTC.

The chain combines TRBV5-8 with TRBJ1-3; no reliable D call. Looked up from germline, CDR1 is SGHTS and CDR2 is YDEGEE. Trimming left V 0 bases short and J 0 bases short, with 10 bases between. The CDR3 covers 16 residues. The CDR3: CASSLARFTSGNTIYF. In DNA, the CDR3 is TGTGCCAGCAGCTTGGCCAGGTTTACCTCTGGAAACACCATATATTTT.

V gene TRBV15 combines with J gene TRBJ2-7, with a weak D call TRBD1 (6 bases). The length of the CDR3 is 17 residues. V gave up 0 bases and J gave up 3 bases, with 18 bases separating them. Germline-derived CDR1 and CDR2 are LNHNV and YYDKDF (reference sequence). The CDR3 DNA is TGTGCCACCAGCAGAGATCCAGGGGCCTCTACCTTCTACGAGCAGTACTTC. It translates to CATSRDPGASTFYEQYF.

This chain uses TRBV11-3 with TRBJ2-1; tentative D call: TRBD2 (6 bases). With 1 base removed from V and 0 bases from J, the gap between germline ends came to 13 bases. The CDR3 covers 17 residues. Germline lookup yields CDR1 SGHNT and CDR2 YENEEA. The CDR3, as DNA: TGTGCCAGCAGCTTAGGGTGGGGTAGCGGCTCCTACAATGAGCAGTTCTTC. Its translation is CASSLGWGSGSYNEQFF.

V gene TRBV4-2 combines with J gene TRBJ1-3, with TRBD1 matching 8 bases. Germline trimming cut 1 base from V and 8 bases from J; bases unmatched to any gene: 7. The CDR3 spans 15 residues. Germline-derived CDR1 and CDR2 are LGHNA and YNFKEQ. In nucleotides, the CDR3 is TGTGCCAGCAGCCAAGGGGACAGGACGGGTGACACCATATATTTT. Translated, it gives CASSQGDRTGDTIYF.

The chain recombines TRBV2 with TRBJ2-2; 9 nucleotides line up with TRBD2. The J segment lost 5 bases and the V segment lost 7 bases, leaving 8 bases of the junction unmatched. This CDR3 comprises 15 residues. Looked up from germline, CDR1 is SNHLY and CDR2 is FYNNEI. CDR3 amino acids: CASTFSGRGTGELFF. The CDR3 coding sequence is TGTGCCAGCACCTTTAGCGGGAGAGGGACCGGGGAGCTGTTTTTT. The entire variable domain, with the rest obtained from reference TRBV2 and TRBJ2-2, is as follows: EPEVTQTPSHQVTQMGQEVILRCVPISNHLYFYWYRQILGQKVEFLVSFYNNEISEKSEIFDDQFSVERPDGSNFTLKIRSTKLEDSAMYFCASTFSGRGTGELFFGEGSRLTVL.

This chain links TRBV7-8 with TRBJ1-2; no clear D. This CDR3 region has 17 residues. CDR1 is SGHVS and CDR2 is FQNEAQ in the germline V gene. Between the trimmed V and J ends, which lost 5 bases and 4 bases, there was a span of 23 bases. CDR3: CASSVLLNVGPFYGYTF. The CDR3 nucleotides are TGTGCCAGCAGCGTTCTCCTTAACGTAGGGCCTTTCTATGGCTACACCTTC.

The chain couples TRBV19 to TRBJ1-2; possibly TRBD1 for D (5 bases). Trimming pared 3 bases from V and 4 bases from J, leaving 15 bases between. Germline CDR1 is LNHDA and CDR2 is SQIVND (reference sequence). This CDR3 spans 15 amino acids. CDR3 nucleotides: TGTGCCAGTAGTATTGGGGCAGGGCGGGTCTATGGCTACACCTTC. Its protein is CASSIGAGRVYGYTF.

The genes are TRBV6-5 and TRBJ1-2; D gene unclear. This CDR3 has 13 residues. The germline gives CDR1 MNHEY, CDR2 SVGAGI. With 2 bases removed from V and 1 base from J, the gap between germline ends came to 5 bases. DNA of the CDR3: TGTGCCAGCAGTTACAGGGATAACTATGGCTACACCTTC. Its protein product is CASSYRDNYGYTF.

The chain joins TRBV11-3 to TRBJ1-1; D gene uncertain. The CDR3 is 15 residues long. CDR1 is SGHNT and CDR2 is YENEEA in the germline V gene. V lost 0 bases and J lost 4, with 12 bases in between. CDR3 coding DNA: TGTGCCAGCAGCTTAGAGCGGAGGTCAGTCACTGAAGCTTTCTTT. It encodes CASSLERRSVTEAFF.

The chain is built from TRBV10-3 and TRBJ2-1, with D perhaps given as TRBD1 or TRBD2 (5 bases each). The CDR3 runs to 14 residues. Deletions cut 0 bases from V and 7 bases from J, with 10 bases between. Germline assignment: CDR1 ENHRY and CDR2 SYGVKD. CDR3 in amino acids: CAISESRDLNEQFF. The CDR3 DNA sequence: TGTGCCATCAGTGAGTCCCGGGACCTTAATGAGCAGTTCTTC.